The 3 T cell receptor beta chains presented below share a single source sample, sequenced in a study of PD-1 blockade in classical Hodgkin lymphoma. Method: immunoSEQ multiplex PCR; TCRdb's copy keeps in-frame clones and lacks some. Counted here are some 150,000 clones, around four fifths occurring once; the ten biggest clones make up 7.5% to 10%. Every patient experienced relapse after autologous stem cell transplantation, and brentuximab vedotin exposure varied. The sequenced sample was peripheral blood mononuclear cells (PBMCs), obtained before the second cycle of nivolumab. The origin of the receptors is a human donor with classical Hodgkin lymphoma.

The rearrangement links TRBV2 to TRBJ1-5; 7 bases are shared with TRBD1. Trimming took 8 bases from V and 0 from J; bases not matched to a gene: 16. The CDR3 extends over 18 amino acids. Germline CDR1 is SNHLY and CDR2 is FYNNEI. The CDR3 region has the DNA TGTGCCAGCGGGGGTCGGGACAGTGCTGGAAATAGCAATCAGCCCCAGCATTTT. Its protein is CASGGRDSAGNSNQPQHF.

The chain has TRBV6-5 and TRBJ2-3; no firm D call. V lost 6 bases and J lost 0, with 7 bases in between. The CDR3 covers 13 residues. Germline CDR1 MNHEY, CDR2 SVGAGI. The CDR3 DNA reads TGTGCCAGCAGGGCGATTAGCACAGATACGCAGTATTTT. As protein: CASRAISTDTQYF.

The chain has TRBV11-2 and TRBJ1-6; 11 bases agree with TRBD1. Unmatched junction bases numbered 3, after V lost 2 bases and J lost 9 bases. The CDR3 has 15 amino acids. CDR1 and CDR2 from the germline V gene are SGHAT and FQNNGV. This chain's CDR3 is CASSLRTGGLSPLHF. The DNA of the CDR3 is TGTGCCAGCAGCTTAAGGACAGGGGGCCTTTCACCCCTCCACTTT.